A single sample gave rise to the 12 T cell receptor beta chains below, sequenced in a study of blood T cell repertoires in COVID-19. Profiled with immunoSEQ multiplex PCR; TCRdb holds only in-frame clones, not every one. Among about 140,000 clones listed, over 70% were seen once. The sample taken for sequencing was peripheral blood. Receptors were obtained from a man in his sixties with active or convalescent COVID-19.

V and J are TRBV19 and TRBJ1-6; perhaps TRBD1 as D (6 bases). Germline-derived CDR1 and CDR2 are LNHDA and SQIVND (reference sequence). The CDR3 contains 15 residues. With 6 bases removed from V and 10 bases from J, the gap between germline ends came to 19 bases. CDR3: CASSRGERGDSPLHF. The CDR3 nucleotides read TGTGCCAGTAGCAGGGGAGAAAGGGGCGACTCACCCCTCCACTTT.

The genes are TRBV7-9 and TRBJ1-1, with D possibly matching TRBD1 (5 bases). CDR3 length equals 13 residues. Germline V gives CDR1 SEHNR, CDR2 FQNEAQ (reference sequence). The V end lost 3 bases, the J end lost 11 bases, and 16 bases lay between the germline ends. The CDR3 nucleotides read TGTGCCAGCAGCTTCGAAGGGACTCCGAACGCTTTCTTT. It specifies CASSFEGTPNAFF.

The chain recombines TRBV19 with TRBJ2-1; 8 bases are shared with TRBD1. Germline CDR1 is LNHDA and CDR2 is SQIVND (reference sequence). CDR3 length: 17 amino acids. V dropped 8 bases and J dropped 7; count of bases not matched to a gene: 19. CDR3 loop: CASRRAPGQGSENEQFF. CDR3 in DNA: TGTGCCAGTCGCAGGGCGCCCGGACAGGGAAGTGAGAATGAGCAGTTCTTC.

The rearrangement links TRBV20-1 to TRBJ2-3; 16 bases are shared with TRBD2. This CDR3 region has 19 residues. Unmatched junction bases numbered 14, after V lost 3 bases and J lost 5 bases. The V gene's germline CDR1 is DFQATT and CDR2 SNEGSKA (reference sequence). The CDR3 nucleotides read TGCAGTGCTAGTATAACAGGGGGACTAGCGGGAGGGCCGAGAGATACGCAGTATTTT. It translates to CSASITGGLAGGPRDTQYF.

J is TRBJ1-1 and V is TRBV27, with TRBD1 as a possible D gene (6 bases). CDR1 is MNHEY and CDR2 is SMNVEV in the germline V gene (reference sequence). This CDR3 comprises 14 residues. The V and J ends lost 5 bases and 8 bases respectively, with 18 bases between them. The CDR3 region is CASSPRTVQIEAFF. The DNA for the CDR3 is TGTGCCAGCAGTCCCCGGACAGTACAGATCGAAGCTTTCTTT.

J is TRBJ2-1 and V is TRBV5-1; D is unclear. Trimming stripped 0 bases from V and 6 bases from J, with 7 bases between. The germline CDR1 and CDR2 sequences are SGHRS and YFSETQ. This CDR3 spans 13 amino acids. This CDR3 is CASSLAPVNEQFF. The CDR3 nucleotides are TGCGCCAGCAGCTTGGCTCCGGTCAATGAGCAGTTCTTC.

The chain combines TRBV28 with TRBJ2-7, with 7 bases lining up with TRBD2. Germline lookup yields CDR1 MDHEN and CDR2 SYDVKM. V lost 5 bases to trimming and J lost 0 bases; unmatched junction nucleotides: 4. This CDR3 has 14 amino acids. CDR3 sequence (DNA): TGTGCCAGCAGTCTCAGCGGGATCTCCTACGAGCAGTACTTC. As protein: CASSLSGISYEQYF.

The V call is TRBV19, the J call TRBJ1-4; D call uncertain. V lost 9 bases and J lost 0, with 14 bases in between. The CDR3 contains 15 residues. Germline V CDR1 and CDR2: LNHDA, SQIVND (reference sequence). The CDR3 here is CASLPLGTTNEKLFF. The DNA of the CDR3 is TGTGCCAGCCTCCCGTTGGGCACAACTAATGAAAAACTGTTTTTT.

This chain connects TRBV19 to TRBJ2-7, with D tentatively TRBD1 (6 bases). The CDR3 consists of 14 residues. Deletions cut 4 bases from V and 0 bases from J, with 10 bases between. The germline V gene encodes CDR1 LNHDA and CDR2 SQIVND (reference sequence). CDR3: CASSRAGDSYEQYF. DNA for the CDR3: TGTGCCAGTAGTAGGGCAGGGGACTCCTACGAGCAGTACTTC. Full variable domain (missing parts from reference TRBV19 and TRBJ2-7): DGGITQSPKYLFRKEGQNVTLSCEQNLNHDAMYWYRQDPGQGLRLIYYSQIVNDFQKGDIAEGYSVSREKKESFPLTVTSAQKNPTAFYLCASSRAGDSYEQYFGPGTRLTVT.

The V gene is TRBV6-5, the J gene TRBJ1-1; 8 bases map to TRBD1. CDR3 length: 13 amino acids. The germline V gene has CDR1 MNHEY and CDR2 SVGAGI. J gave up 4 bases and V 6 bases, and 4 bases lay outside the gene matches. CDR3 sequence reads: CASRQGVATEAFF. CDR3 bases: TGTGCCAGCAGACAGGGGGTTGCCACTGAAGCTTTCTTT.

The rearrangement joins TRBV5-1 to TRBJ2-2; 7 bases are shared with TRBD1. The CDR3 has 20 residues. V trimming: 0 bases; J trimming: 1 base; junction bases outside the gene matches: 15. The germline gives CDR1 SGHRS, CDR2 YFSETQ. The CDR3 region has the DNA TGCGCCAGCAGCTTGGCCTGGAGACAGGGTCTATTTGAGAACACCGGGGAGCTGTTTTTT. It encodes CASSLAWRQGLFENTGELFF.

The chain carries TRBV7-2 and TRBJ2-2; TRBD2 is a possible D gene (5 bases). In germline, CDR1 is SGHTA, CDR2 FQGNSA. The CDR3 covers 15 residues. The germline V and J ends were trimmed by 0 bases and 7 bases, with 12 bases remaining between them. The CDR3 DNA sequence: TGTGCCAGCAGCTTAGCCCGAGGGATGGGCGGGGAGCTGTTTTTT. As protein: CASSLARGMGGELFF. The full variable domain, with the rest looked up from reference TRBV7-2 and TRBJ2-2, is GAGVSQSPSNKVTEKGKDVELRCDPISGHTALYWYRQSLGQGLEFLIYFQGNSAPDKSGLPSDRFSAERTGGSVSTLTIQRTQQEDSAVYLCASSLARGMGGELFFGEGSRLTVL.